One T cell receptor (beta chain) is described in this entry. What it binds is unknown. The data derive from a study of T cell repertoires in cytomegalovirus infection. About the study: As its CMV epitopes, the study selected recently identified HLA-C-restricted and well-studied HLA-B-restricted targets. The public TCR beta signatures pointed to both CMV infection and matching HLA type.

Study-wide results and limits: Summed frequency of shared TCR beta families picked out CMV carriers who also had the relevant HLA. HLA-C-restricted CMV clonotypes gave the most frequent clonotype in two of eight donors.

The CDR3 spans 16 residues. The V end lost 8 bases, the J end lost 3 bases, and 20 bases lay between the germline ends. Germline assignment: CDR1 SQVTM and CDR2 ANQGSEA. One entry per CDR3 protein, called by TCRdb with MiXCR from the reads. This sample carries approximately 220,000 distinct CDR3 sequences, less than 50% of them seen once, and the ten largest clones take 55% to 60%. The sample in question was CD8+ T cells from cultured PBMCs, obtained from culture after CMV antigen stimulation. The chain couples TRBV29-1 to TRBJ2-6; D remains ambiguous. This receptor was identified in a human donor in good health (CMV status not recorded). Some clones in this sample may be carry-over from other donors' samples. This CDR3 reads CSTLDGRQGGANVLTF. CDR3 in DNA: TGCAGCACTCTCGATGGCAGGCAAGGTGGGGCCAACGTCCTGACTTTC.